Listed here are 16 T cell receptor beta chains from one sample, sequenced in a study of OX40 agonist ivuxolimab in advanced cancers. Produced via immunoSEQ multiplex PCR; TCRdb's table is partial and in-frame only. The sample contains about 55,000 clones, about 88% of which appear only once. The sequencing here drew on CD4+ or CD8+ T cells sorted from blood, taken in a trial of the OX40 agonist ivuxolimab. Receptor source: an adult with an advanced solid tumor such as melanoma, head and neck, liver or kidney cancer.

V gene TRBV5-6 combines with J gene TRBJ1-2; D ambiguous. CDR1 and CDR2 (germline): SGHDT, YYEEEE. The CDR3 is 13 amino acids. The ends were cut back, 1 base at V and 2 bases at J, with 6 bases in the middle. Here the CDR3 reads CASSLPENYGYTF. For the CDR3, the DNA is TGTGCCAGCAGCTTGCCGGAAAACTATGGCTACACCTTC.

The V gene is TRBV11-2, the J gene TRBJ2-1; the D is unclear. The germline V gene has CDR1 SGHAT and CDR2 FQNNGV. Between the trimmed V and J ends, which lost 4 bases and 7 bases, there was a span of 11 bases. This CDR3 comprises 13 residues. The CDR3 here is CASSSFKGNEQFF. CDR3 DNA sequence: TGTGCCAGCAGCTCCTTCAAGGGAAATGAGCAGTTCTTC.

The V call is TRBV19, the J call TRBJ2-5, with D unclear. Trimming stripped 7 bases from V and 4 bases from J, with 10 bases between. CDR1 is LNHDA and CDR2 is SQIVND in the germline V gene (reference sequence). This CDR3 is 12 amino acids long. As DNA, the CDR3 is TGTGCCAGTATGGAGAAAGGAGAGACCCAGTACTTC. Protein: CASMEKGETQYF. The variable domain in full, completed from reference TRBV19 and TRBJ2-5, reads DGGITQSPKYLFRKEGQNVTLSCEQNLNHDAMYWYRQDPGQGLRLIYYSQIVNDFQKGDIAEGYSVSREKKESFPLTVTSAQKNPTAFYLCASMEKGETQYFGPGTRLLVL.

The chain is built from TRBV6-5 and TRBJ1-2; D is unresolved. The ends were cut back, 9 bases at V and 2 bases at J, with 13 bases in the middle. Germline CDR1 reads MNHEY; CDR2 reads SVGAGI. The CDR3 is made up of 13 amino acids. The CDR3 region is CASSGSRNYGYTF. DNA for the CDR3: TGTGCCAGTTCAGGAAGCCGAAACTATGGCTACACCTTC.

The V gene is TRBV7-6, the J gene TRBJ2-2; D is undetermined. The CDR3 length is 15 residues. Germline V gene sequence: CDR1 SGHVS, CDR2 FNYEAQ. The V end was cut by 6 bases, the J end by 0 bases, with 11 bases between. The CDR3 is CASRPTRANTGELFF. The CDR3 bases are TGTGCCAGCAGACCCACTCGGGCGAACACCGGGGAGCTGTTTTTT. Filled out from reference TRBV7-6 and TRBJ2-2, the complete variable domain reads GAGVSQSPRYKVTKRGQDVALRCDPISGHVSLYWYRQALGQGPEFLTYFNYEAQQDKSGLPNDRFSAERPEGSISTLTIQRTEQRDSAMYRCASRPTRANTGELFFGEGSRLTVL.

V gene TRBV7-9 combines with J gene TRBJ1-3, with 7 bases lining up with TRBD1. The CDR3 is 17 amino acids. Germline CDR1 is SEHNR and CDR2 is FQNEAQ (reference sequence). V dropped 5 bases and J dropped 0; count of bases not matched to a gene: 10. The chain's CDR3 is CASSPSTGAISGNTIYF. For the CDR3, the DNA is TGTGCCAGCAGCCCTTCCACAGGGGCTATCTCTGGAAACACCATATATTTT.

The chain links TRBV21-1 to TRBJ2-2; the table's TRBD1 call for D was not verified on the DNA. TRBV21-1 represents a pseudogene. The CDR3 has 14 amino acids. The CDR3 sequence is CASSYGHNTGELFF. The CDR3 DNA follows: TGTGCCAGCAGCTATGGACATAACACCGGGGAGCTGTTTTTT.

V and J are TRBV13 and TRBJ2-1; unclear D gene. The CDR3 totals 12 residues. V lost 5 bases, J lost 6 bases, and 8 bases lay in between. Per the germline V gene, CDR1 is PRHDT and CDR2 is FYEKMQ (reference sequence). The CDR3 protein is CASSDTLNEQFF. CDR3 DNA sequence: TGTGCCAGCAGCGACACTCTCAATGAGCAGTTCTTC.

The rearrangement links TRBV6-1 to TRBJ1-1; tentative D call: TRBD1 (5 bases). Germline-derived CDR1 and CDR2 are MNHNS and SASEGT. This CDR3 has 13 amino acids. V lost 9 bases, J lost 0 bases, and 11 bases lay in between. The CDR3: CASRGLLNTEAFF. CDR3 coding DNA: TGTGCCAGTCGGGGCCTCCTGAACACTGAAGCTTTCTTT.

This chain joins TRBV10-3 and TRBJ2-6; D possibly corresponds to TRBD1 (6 bases). This CDR3 contains 17 residues. With 4 bases removed from V and 0 bases from J, the gap between germline ends came to 13 bases. Germline CDR1 ENHRY, CDR2 SYGVKD. CDR3 region: CAISGGRSSSGANVLTF. In DNA, the CDR3 is TGTGCCATCAGTGGGGGGCGCAGTTCCTCTGGGGCCAACGTCCTGACTTTC.

The chain is built from TRBV2 and TRBJ2-1, with D tentatively TRBD2 (5 bases). Germline loops: CDR1 SNHLY, CDR2 FYNNEI. The V end lost 5 bases, the J end lost 10 bases, and 18 bases lay between the germline ends. The CDR3 covers 14 residues. CDR3 nucleotide sequence: TGTGCCAGCAGTAAGCGGTCCCATCTCAACGAGCAGTTCTTC. It encodes CASSKRSHLNEQFF.

This rearrangement joins TRBV10-3 to TRBJ2-3; the match to TRBD2 covers 10 bases. Germline assignment: CDR1 ENHRY and CDR2 SYGVKD. The CDR3 has 15 residues. Losses at the gene ends were 6 bases for V and 2 bases for J; bases not matched to a gene: 5. The CDR3, as DNA: TGTGCCATCAGCGGGACTAGCGAACACACAGATACGCAGTATTTT. Protein: CAISGTSEHTDTQYF.

The V gene is TRBV2, the J gene TRBJ2-5; 14 bases map to TRBD2. Per germline, CDR1 SNHLY and CDR2 FYNNEI. V lost 8 bases and J lost 1; bases outside the gene matches: 15. The CDR3 sequence is 19 residues long. The CDR3 DNA is TGTGCCAGCCACCAGACTAGCGGGAGGGTTTTAGGGACCCAAGAGACCCAGTACTTC. Translating it yields CASHQTSGRVLGTQETQYF.

V and J are TRBV27 and TRBJ2-2; D is unresolved. Trimming left V 0 bases short and J 1 base short, with 6 bases between. CDR1 and CDR2 from the germline V gene are MNHEY and SMNVEV (reference sequence). The CDR3 length is 15 residues. The CDR3 sequence: CASSLSPQNTGELFF. CDR3 coding DNA: TGTGCCAGCAGTTTATCGCCGCAGAACACCGGGGAGCTGTTTTTT.

The V and J genes are TRBV7-8 and TRBJ2-5; a weak D match, TRBD2 (6 bases). CDR3 length: 14 residues. From germline, CDR1 is SGHVS and CDR2 FQNEAQ. Trimming pared 7 bases from V and 0 bases from J, leaving 12 bases between. In DNA form, the CDR3 reads TGTGCCAGCATAACCTTAGCGGACCAAGAGACCCAGTACTTC. The encoded protein is CASITLADQETQYF.

In its sample, this clone is medium-sized (0.01 to 0.1%). The V call is TRBV5-6, the J call TRBJ2-3, with D perhaps matching TRBD2 (6 bases). Trimming took 4 bases from V and 4 from J, leaving 19 bases between them. This CDR3 spans 16 amino acids. Per germline, CDR1 SGHDT and CDR2 YYEEEE. CDR3 amino acids: CASSVSGRVSADTQYF. The CDR3 nucleotides are TGTGCCAGCAGCGTATCCGGGAGAGTGAGCGCAGATACGCAGTATTTT.